This section outlines one T cell receptor beta chain sequence together with its context. Antigen specificity is unknown. The data originate from a study of cytotoxic CD8 clonotypes in ibrutinib-treated CLL. At the level of the study: Of the patients, about a dozen were relapsed/refractory, roughly 15 treatment-naive and under 18 IGHV unmutated. Study observations and caveats: Baseline levels were approached again at progression, after clonality had risen at ibrutinib response.

Sequencing was performed with immunoSEQ multiplex PCR; in TCRdb, only in-frame clones are kept and a portion is missing. The sample records hundreds of thousands of clones, under 75% being singletons. The sequence came from a human donor with chronic lymphocytic leukemia. Sequenced material: PBMCs, taken after 24 months of ibrutinib treatment.

The CDR3 loop reads CASSWTGSERLQGFEQYF. Written as DNA, the CDR3 is TGCGCCAGCAGCTGGACAGGGTCGGAGCGGCTCCAAGGGTTCGAGCAGTACTTC. The chain employs TRBV5-1 and TRBJ2-7; TRBD1 agrees at 8 bases. This CDR3 has 18 residues. With 3 bases clipped from V and 6 bases from J, the junction kept 20 bases outside the gene matches. From germline, CDR1 is SGHRS and CDR2 YFSETQ.